The 12 T cell receptor beta chains given below trace back to one sample, sequenced in a study of shared clonotypes between healthy human individuals. The naive CD8 population came from CD45RO-negative cells selected for CCR7, without terminally differentiated effector memory CD45RA+ cells. The method was immunoSEQ multiplex PCR; TCRdb's version includes in-frame clones alone and lacks a portion of them. The repertoire holds 1.5 million to 2.5 million clones, approximately 94% seen once, with around 1.2% in the top ten. Material for sequencing was naive CD8+ T cells sorted from blood. These receptors all stem from a man younger than 35 in good health.

V usage is TRBV7-4 and J usage is TRBJ1-5; 7 bases fit TRBD1. The CDR3 is 20 residues long. V lost 5 bases to trimming and J lost 0 bases; unmatched junction nucleotides: 19. Per the germline V gene, CDR1 is SGHVT and CDR2 is SQSDAQ. The CDR3 region has the DNA TGTGCCAGCAGCGCGAGACAGGGTCCCGCTGATATCAATAGCAATCAGCCCCAGCATTTT. It specifies CASSARQGPADINSNQPQHF.

As for this clone: Other DNA sequences in the sample encode the same CDR3. This sequence joins TRBV30 and TRBJ2-5, with D uncertain. Germline lookup yields CDR1 GTSNPN and CDR2 SVGIG (reference sequence). Trimming took off 3 bases at V and 4 bases at J, with 9 bases between the two ends. This CDR3 has 12 residues. The CDR3 here is CAWRLAAETQYF. DNA for the CDR3: TGTGCCTGGAGATTGGCCGCAGAGACCCAGTACTTC.

This rearrangement joins TRBV2 to TRBJ1-1; D may be TRBD1 (5 bases). This CDR3 is built from 14 residues. Trimming removed 1 base at V and 4 bases at J, with 10 bases between. Germline CDR1 SNHLY, CDR2 FYNNEI. The CDR3 sequence is CASSEGRGTTEAFF. The CDR3 DNA reads TGTGCCAGCAGTGAAGGGCGTGGGACCACTGAAGCTTTCTTT.

The J gene is TRBJ2-3, the V gene TRBV27, with a weak D call TRBD1 (5 bases). Per germline, CDR1 MNHEY and CDR2 SMNVEV (reference sequence). Trimming took off 2 bases at V and 8 bases at J, with 17 bases between the two ends. The CDR3 loop spans 15 amino acids. The CDR3, as DNA: TGTGCCAGCAGTTTAATGGGGCCGGGTGGGTTTACGCAGTATTTT. It translates to CASSLMGPGGFTQYF.

The chain links TRBV5-4 to TRBJ2-5; 15 bases are a match to TRBD2. The junction had 12 bases not matched to a gene; V was cut back by 5 bases and J by 1 base. The CDR3 runs to 19 residues. Germline-derived CDR1 and CDR2 are SGHNT and YYREEE (reference sequence). Here the CDR3 reads CASSSPPGTSGGIQETQYF. In DNA, the CDR3 is TGTGCCAGCAGTTCCCCCCCCGGGACTAGCGGGGGGATCCAAGAGACCCAGTACTTC.

This clone has just one count. The chain is built from TRBV4-2 and TRBJ2-7, with D perhaps TRBD2 (6 bases). V was shortened by 0 bases and J by 0 bases, with 9 bases between the two germline ends. Per germline, CDR1 LGHNA and CDR2 YNFKEQ. There are 15 residues in the CDR3. The CDR3 reads CASSQETGGSYEQYF. In DNA form, the CDR3 reads TGTGCCAGCAGCCAAGAAACCGGGGGCTCCTACGAGCAGTACTTC.

The chain recombines TRBV29-1 with TRBJ2-2; the D gene could be TRBD1 or TRBD2 (5 bases each). Per the germline V gene, CDR1 is SQVTM and CDR2 is ANQGSEA. The CDR3 runs to 11 residues. V dropped 4 bases and J dropped 6 bases, with 6 bases sitting between them. The CDR3 protein is CSVGGAGELFF. The DNA for the CDR3 is TGCAGCGTTGGAGGGGCCGGGGAGCTGTTTTTT.

This rearrangement joins TRBV27 to TRBJ2-7; weak D call: TRBD2 (5 bases). The germline V and J ends were trimmed by 1 base and 2 bases, with 15 bases remaining between them. The CDR3 covers 16 residues. Per the germline V gene, CDR1 is MNHEY and CDR2 is SMNVEV (reference sequence). The CDR3 here is CASSLLAGGPAYEQYF. The CDR3 region has the DNA TGTGCCAGCAGTTTATTGGCGGGCGGCCCCGCCTACGAGCAGTACTTC.

The V and J genes are TRBV6-5 and TRBJ1-1; tentatively, D is TRBD1 (6 bases). The CDR3 sequence is 14 residues long. Trimming removed 7 bases from V and 7 bases from J, with 19 bases in between. Germline CDR1 is MNHEY and CDR2 is SVGAGI. The CDR3 loop reads CASIPGEGVSEAFF. CDR3 sequence (DNA): TGTGCCAGCATCCCTGGGGAGGGGGTGAGTGAAGCTTTCTTT.

A remark on this clone: The sample carries other DNA sequences with the same CDR3. This sequence joins TRBV7-2 and TRBJ2-1, with 10 bases lining up with TRBD2. The CDR3 covers 15 residues. V was clipped by 0 bases and J by 4 bases; unmatched bases: 0. The germline V gene encodes CDR1 SGHTA and CDR2 FQGNSA. CDR3 nucleotide sequence: TGTGCCAGCAGCTTAGCTAGCGGGGGGTACAATGAGCAGTTCTTC. It specifies CASSLASGGYNEQFF.

CDR3 nucleotide sequence: TGTGCCAGCAGCGTGGGACTAGCGGGGGGGCTTTTTACAGATACGCAGTATTTT. Amino acid sequence: CASSVGLAGGLFTDTQYF. The chain joins TRBV9 to TRBJ2-3; TRBD2 aligns across 16 bases. Germline CDR1 is SGDLS and CDR2 is YYNGEE. V lost 2 bases, J lost 3 bases, and 6 bases stayed unmatched. CDR3 length: 18 residues.

This chain connects TRBV9 to TRBJ1-2; no firm D call. The V gene lost 0 bases and the J gene lost 4 bases, with 7 bases spanning the gap. From germline, CDR1 is SGDLS and CDR2 YYNGEE. CDR3 size: 13 residues. The CDR3 here is CASSVGERYGYTF. The DNA for the CDR3 is TGTGCCAGCAGCGTAGGGGAGCGCTATGGCTACACCTTC.